This TCR beta chain was captured by sequencing in a study of molecular identifiers for immune sequencing clone quantification. Study-wide context: Split five ways in replicates, RNA from roughly 20,000 or 100,000 naive CD8 cells had four portions sequenced. Study results and limitations: Should identical TCR molecules share a barcode, the sizes of highly expanded clones could be underestimated.

Concerning this clonotype itself: What it binds is not known.

The germline gives CDR1 SGHDN, CDR2 FVKESK. Germline trimming cut 4 bases from V and 5 bases from J; bases unmatched to any gene: 9. The CDR3 sequence is 15 residues long. The use of previously described methods and listed TCR primers produced the bulk TCR libraries. TCRdb independently ran MiXCR on the PCR reads; one entry per CDR3 protein. The sample records under 600,000 distinct CDR3 sequences, roughly 25% being singletons. Naive CD8 libraries used about 19,000 to 1,000,000 sorted cells and 10%, 30% or 50% RNA. Sequencing was done on a sample of naive CD8+ T cells from blood, with Jurkat cell RNA spiked in. Stated subset: FACS-sorted CD8+CD4-CCR7+CD45RA+ naive T cells. V is TRBV14 and J is TRBJ2-5; 8 nucleotides agree with TRBD2. This TCR derives from a human donor in good health. Some libraries in this study had Jurkat cell RNA spiked in. For the CDR3, the DNA is TGTGCCAGCAGCCCGACTAGCGCCTTTTGGGAGACCCAGTACTTC. It yields the protein CASSPTSAFWETQYF.